Below, one T cell receptor beta chain is given with its context. The data are from a study of blood T cell repertoires in COVID-19. Study details: Sites across the United States, Italy and Spain contributed samples from acute and convalescent COVID-19. The analysed material was cDNA or gDNA that came from T cells, B-cell-depleted T cells, or PBMCs.

Per the original methods: Amplification of reference gene primers was used by the study to estimate nucleated cell counts. TCRdb keeps only in-frame clones here, not all; method: immunoSEQ multiplex PCR. D and trimming were read from the DNA, whereas the V and J calls and clone size are those reported in that table. The repertoire holds more than 200,000 clones, 70% to 90% seen once, with roughly 2% in the top ten. Trimming cost V 6 bases and J 9 bases; bases outside gene matches: 11. Per the germline V gene, CDR1 is MNHEY and CDR2 is SVGEGT. The CDR3 has 14 residues. Input material: peripheral blood. The chain joins TRBV6-2 or TRBV6-3 to TRBJ1-5; 7 bases are shared with TRBD1. The source is a man aged 25-40 years with active or convalescent COVID-19. The CDR3 DNA follows: TGTGCCAGCAGCCCTCGACAGGGAGTTGGGCCCCAGCATTTT. Its translation is CASSPRQGVGPQHF.